Following are 16 T cell receptor beta chains from one sample sequenced in a study of blood T cell repertoires in COVID-19. Measured with immunoSEQ multiplex PCR; TCRdb has only the in-frame clones, and not every one. The profile shows approximately 210,000 clones, about 90% of them singletons. Sequenced: peripheral blood. Every receptor here comes from a woman in her seventies with acute or convalescent COVID-19.

This chain joins TRBV5-6 and TRBJ2-1; 8 positions agree with TRBD1. Germline trimming cut 2 bases from V and 8 bases from J; bases unmatched to any gene: 9. From germline, CDR1 is SGHDT and CDR2 YYEEEE. This CDR3 has 15 amino acids. CDR3 region: CASSFWTGNFDEQFF. The CDR3 bases are TGTGCCAGCAGCTTCTGGACAGGGAATTTCGATGAGCAGTTCTTC.

This sequence joins TRBV3-1 (or the pseudogene TRBV3-2) and TRBJ2-6, with D hard to call. Germline V CDR1 and CDR2: LGHDT, YNNKEL (reference sequence). V was trimmed by 4 bases and J by 0 bases, leaving 10 bases between them. CDR3 length: 16 residues. The CDR3 sequence: CASSPSTSSGANVLTF. The CDR3 DNA reads TGTGCCAGCAGCCCTTCAACGAGCTCTGGGGCCAACGTCCTGACTTTC.

This sequence joins TRBV9 and TRBJ2-1, with a possible D match to TRBD2 (7 bases). The CDR3 consists of 15 residues. The germline CDR1 and CDR2 sequences are SGDLS and YYNGEE. The ends were cut back, 4 bases at V and 6 bases at J, with 17 bases in the middle. The CDR3 nucleotides read TGTGCCAGCAGCCTGGTGGGGGGGGCCTCCAATGAGCAGTTCTTC. Its protein product is CASSLVGGASNEQFF.

This chain uses TRBV7-9 with TRBJ2-1, with 10 bases matching TRBD2. Germline lookup yields CDR1 SEHNR and CDR2 FQNEAQ (reference sequence). The CDR3 covers 15 residues. V dropped 4 bases and J dropped 4; count of bases not matched to a gene: 4. CDR3 DNA: TGTGCCAGCAGCTCCCTACTAGCGGGGTACAATGAGCAGTTCTTC. The encoded protein is CASSSLLAGYNEQFF.

The chain is built from TRBV4-2 and TRBJ2-1; 7 bases are a match to TRBD2. The CDR3 extends over 17 amino acids. The germline CDR1 and CDR2 sequences are LGHNA and YNFKEQ. The ends lost 1 base at V and 0 bases at J; junction bases unmatched: 6. The CDR3 region is CASSQGSGGSSYNEQFF. CDR3 DNA sequence: TGTGCCAGCAGCCAAGGCTCGGGGGGTAGCTCCTACAATGAGCAGTTCTTC.

In DNA, the CDR3 is TGTGCCAGTAGCCCGATTAGAGGCGGGGACCAAGAGACCCAGTACTTC. Its translation: CASSPIRGGDQETQYF. J is TRBJ2-5 and V is TRBV19, with D perhaps matching TRBD2 (6 bases). The V and J ends lost 6 bases and 0 bases respectively, with 17 bases between them. Germline CDR1 LNHDA, CDR2 SQIVND (reference sequence). CDR3 length: 16 amino acids. The whole variable domain, filled in from reference TRBV19 and TRBJ2-5, reads DGGITQSPKYLFRKEGQNVTLSCEQNLNHDAMYWYRQDPGQGLRLIYYSQIVNDFQKGDIAEGYSVSREKKESFPLTVTSAQKNPTAFYLCASSPIRGGDQETQYFGPGTRLLVL.

The rearrangement uses TRBV12-3 or TRBV12-4 and TRBJ2-4, with D maybe TRBD2 (5 bases). The germline V and J ends were trimmed by 6 bases and 8 bases, with 8 bases remaining between them. CDR3 size: 11 residues. The CDR3 DNA sequence: TGTGCCAGCAGCCAGAGGGACATTCAGTACTTC. Amino acid sequence: CASSQRDIQYF.

CDR3 sequence (DNA): TGTGCCAGCTCACCACCCGGCAGGGCGGCCTACGAGCAGTACTTC. This codes for CASSPPGRAAYEQYF. V is TRBV18 and J is TRBJ2-7, with D possibly being TRBD1 (5 bases). Germline loops: CDR1 KGHSH, CDR2 LQKENI. The CDR3 runs to 15 residues. V was shortened by 0 bases and J by 2 bases, with 11 bases between the two germline ends.

CDR3 residues: CASSPSGVHNEQFF. The CDR3 DNA is TGTGCCAGCAGCCCTAGCGGGGTACACAATGAGCAGTTCTTC. J is TRBJ2-1 and V is TRBV3-1 (or the pseudogene TRBV3-2); 9 bases match TRBD2. V lost 4 bases, J lost 5 bases, and 3 bases stayed unmatched. CDR1 and CDR2 (germline): LGHDT, YNNKEL (reference sequence). CDR3 length: 14 amino acids.

A remark on this clone: The identical CDR3 is also encoded by other nucleotide sequences in the sample. The genes are TRBV7-9 and TRBJ1-2, with a weak D call TRBD1 (5 bases). V dropped 0 bases and J dropped 4 bases, with 9 bases sitting between them. In germline, CDR1 is SEHNR, CDR2 FQNEAQ (reference sequence). CDR3 length: 14 residues. Here the CDR3 reads CASSLAGTGYGYTF. CDR3 coding DNA: TGTGCCAGCAGCTTAGCCGGAACAGGCTATGGCTACACCTTC.

This chain uses TRBV6-5 with TRBJ1-1; 7 nucleotides match TRBD1. Germline values: CDR1 MNHEY, CDR2 SVGAGI. The CDR3 totals 13 residues. With V trimmed by 2 bases and J by 4 bases, 1 base remained unmatched. Here the CDR3 reads CASSYRDSTEAFF. CDR3 bases: TGTGCCAGCAGTTACCGGGACAGCACTGAAGCTTTCTTT.

V gene TRBV18 combines with J gene TRBJ2-2; TRBD2 matches at 7 bases. V trimming: 6 bases; J trimming: 3 bases; junction bases outside the gene matches: 4. The CDR3 contains 14 residues. The V gene's germline CDR1 is KGHSH and CDR2 LQKENI. The CDR3 is CASSQAGDTGELFF. CDR3 DNA: TGTGCCAGCTCTCAGGCGGGAGACACCGGGGAGCTGTTTTTT.

This chain connects TRBV5-1 to TRBJ1-4; possibly TRBD1 for D (6 bases). The CDR3 has 15 amino acids. Germline lookup yields CDR1 SGHRS and CDR2 YFSETQ. Trimming shortened V by 3 bases and J by 6 bases, and 15 bases separated the two germline ends. The CDR3 nucleotides are TGCGCCAGCAGCTCGGATTTGCACAGGGATGAAAAACTGTTTTTT. Translation: CASSSDLHRDEKLFF. The full variable domain, its missing parts supplied by reference TRBV5-1 and TRBJ1-4, is KAGVTQTPRYLIKTRGQQVTLSCSPISGHRSVSWYQQTPGQGLQFLFEYFSETQRNKGNFPGRFSGRQFSNSRSEMNVSTLELGDSALYLCASSSDLHRDEKLFFGSGTQLSVL.

In its sample, this clone was seen once. The genes are TRBV28 and TRBJ1-5; TRBD1 agrees at 12 bases. This CDR3 spans 14 amino acids. With V trimmed by 6 bases and J by 7 bases, 4 bases remained unmatched. In germline, CDR1 is MDHEN, CDR2 SYDVKM. In nucleotides, the CDR3 is TGTGCCAGCAGATCCGGGACAGGGGGCCAGCCCCAGCATTTT. Translation gives CASRSGTGGQPQHF.

This clone has just a few counts. The genes are TRBV7-2 and TRBJ2-5, with 8 bases that match TRBD1. From germline, CDR1 is SGHTA and CDR2 FQGNSA. The CDR3 loop spans 15 amino acids. V shed 5 bases and J 2 bases; nucleotides not matched to a gene: 7. The CDR3: CASSLRTGRQETQYF. The CDR3 nucleotides read TGTGCCAGCAGCCTCCGGACAGGGAGGCAAGAGACCCAGTACTTC.

There are a few counts of this clone. CDR3 nucleotide sequence: TGTGCCAGCTCACCACGGTCCCGAGGGTCTGGCGAGACCCAGTACTTC. Encoded protein: CASSPRSRGSGETQYF. This sequence joins TRBV18 and TRBJ2-5; tentative D call: TRBD2 (5 bases). The CDR3 contains 16 residues. Germline CDR1 and CDR2: KGHSH and LQKENI. V shed 1 base and J shed 5 bases, with 17 bases lying between them.